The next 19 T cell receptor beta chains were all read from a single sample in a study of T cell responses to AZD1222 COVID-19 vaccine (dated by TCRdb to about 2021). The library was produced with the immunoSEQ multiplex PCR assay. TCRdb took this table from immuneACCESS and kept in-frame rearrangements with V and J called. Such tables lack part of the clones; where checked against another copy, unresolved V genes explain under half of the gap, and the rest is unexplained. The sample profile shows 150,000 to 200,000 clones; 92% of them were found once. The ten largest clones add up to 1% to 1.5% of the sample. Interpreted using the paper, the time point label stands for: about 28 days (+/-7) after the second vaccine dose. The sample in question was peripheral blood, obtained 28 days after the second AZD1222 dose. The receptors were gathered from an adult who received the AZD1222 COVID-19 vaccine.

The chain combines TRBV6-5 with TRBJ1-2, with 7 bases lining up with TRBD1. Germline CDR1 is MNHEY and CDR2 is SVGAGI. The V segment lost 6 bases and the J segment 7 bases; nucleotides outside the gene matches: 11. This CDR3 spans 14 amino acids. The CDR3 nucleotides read TGTGCCAGCAGATTACAGGGGAGCTCGGGTGGCTACACCTTC. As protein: CASRLQGSSGGYTF.

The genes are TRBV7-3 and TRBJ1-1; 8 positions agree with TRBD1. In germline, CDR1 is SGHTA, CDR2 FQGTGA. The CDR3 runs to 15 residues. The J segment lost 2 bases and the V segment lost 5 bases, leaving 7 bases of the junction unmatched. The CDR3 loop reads CASSPGTGLNTEAFF. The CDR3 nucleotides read TGTGCCAGCAGCCCCGGGACAGGACTTAACACTGAAGCTTTCTTT.

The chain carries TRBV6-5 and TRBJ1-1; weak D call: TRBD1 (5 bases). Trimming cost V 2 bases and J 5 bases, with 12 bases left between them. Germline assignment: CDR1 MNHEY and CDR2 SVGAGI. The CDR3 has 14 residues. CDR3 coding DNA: TGTGCCAGCAGTTACGGCCAGGGAGGAACTGAAGCTTTCTTT. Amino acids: CASSYGQGGTEAFF.

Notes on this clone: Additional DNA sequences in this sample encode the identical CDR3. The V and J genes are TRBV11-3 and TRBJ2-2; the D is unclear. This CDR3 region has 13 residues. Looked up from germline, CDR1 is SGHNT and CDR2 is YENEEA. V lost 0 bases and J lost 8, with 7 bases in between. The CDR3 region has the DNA TGTGCCAGCAGCTTAGATTTCCTGGGGGAGCTGTTTTTT. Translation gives CASSLDFLGELFF.

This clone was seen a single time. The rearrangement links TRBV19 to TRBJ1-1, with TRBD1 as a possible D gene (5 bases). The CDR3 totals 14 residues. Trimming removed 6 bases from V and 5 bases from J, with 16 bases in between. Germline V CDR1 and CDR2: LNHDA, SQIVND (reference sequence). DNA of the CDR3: TGTGCCAGTAGGACAGTCCTAGGCTGGACTGAAGCTTTCTTT. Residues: CASRTVLGWTEAFF.

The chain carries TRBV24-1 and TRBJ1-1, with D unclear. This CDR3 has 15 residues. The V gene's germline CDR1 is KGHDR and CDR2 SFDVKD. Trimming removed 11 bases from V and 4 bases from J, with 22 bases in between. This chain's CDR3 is CAIPGPKINSTEAFF. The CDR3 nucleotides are TGTGCCATCCCCGGGCCCAAGATAAATAGCACTGAAGCTTTCTTT.

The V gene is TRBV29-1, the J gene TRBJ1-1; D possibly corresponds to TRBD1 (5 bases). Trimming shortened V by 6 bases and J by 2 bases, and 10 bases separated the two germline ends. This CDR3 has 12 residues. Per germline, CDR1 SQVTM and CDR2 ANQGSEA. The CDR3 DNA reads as TGCAGCGTCTGGGGGGGAAACACTGAAGCTTTCTTT. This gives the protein CSVWGGNTEAFF.

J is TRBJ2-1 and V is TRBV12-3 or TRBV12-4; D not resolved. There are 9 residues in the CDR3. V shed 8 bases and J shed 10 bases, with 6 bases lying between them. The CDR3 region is CASGWEQFF. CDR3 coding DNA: TGTGCCAGCGGCTGGGAGCAGTTCTTC.

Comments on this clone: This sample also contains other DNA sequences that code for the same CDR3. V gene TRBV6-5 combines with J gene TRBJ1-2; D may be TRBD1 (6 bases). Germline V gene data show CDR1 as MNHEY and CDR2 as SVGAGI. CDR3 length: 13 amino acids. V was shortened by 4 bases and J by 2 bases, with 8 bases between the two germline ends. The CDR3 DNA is TGTGCCAGCAGTTCAGGACAGAACTATGGCTACACCTTC. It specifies CASSSGQNYGYTF.

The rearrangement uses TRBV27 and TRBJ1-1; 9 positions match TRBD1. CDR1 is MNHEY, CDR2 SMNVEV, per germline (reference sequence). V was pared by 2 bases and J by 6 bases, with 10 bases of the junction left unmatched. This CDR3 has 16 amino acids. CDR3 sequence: CASSLRPGQGLAEAFF. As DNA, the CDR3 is TGTGCCAGCAGTTTACGACCCGGACAGGGGTTAGCTGAAGCTTTCTTT.

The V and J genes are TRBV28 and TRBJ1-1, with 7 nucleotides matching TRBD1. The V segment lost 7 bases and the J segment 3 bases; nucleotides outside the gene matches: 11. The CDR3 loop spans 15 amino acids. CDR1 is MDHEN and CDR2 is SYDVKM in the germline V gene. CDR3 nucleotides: TGTGCCAGCACCGAATCCAGGGGGTATTACACTGAAGCTTTCTTT. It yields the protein CASTESRGYYTEAFF.

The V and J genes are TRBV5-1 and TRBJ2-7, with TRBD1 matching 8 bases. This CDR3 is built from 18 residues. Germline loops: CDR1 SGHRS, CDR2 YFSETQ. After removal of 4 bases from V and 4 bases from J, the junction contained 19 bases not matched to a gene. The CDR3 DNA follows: TGCGCCAGCAGCCTAGGGGGTCCGGGACAGGATTATTTGTACGAGCAGTACTTC. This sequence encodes CASSLGGPGQDYLYEQYF.

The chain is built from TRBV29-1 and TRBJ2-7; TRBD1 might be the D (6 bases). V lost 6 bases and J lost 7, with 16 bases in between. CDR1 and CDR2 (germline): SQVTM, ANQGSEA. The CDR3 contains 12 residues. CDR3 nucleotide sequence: TGCAGCGTATGGACAGAGGAAGGAGAGCAGTACTTC. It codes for CSVWTEEGEQYF.

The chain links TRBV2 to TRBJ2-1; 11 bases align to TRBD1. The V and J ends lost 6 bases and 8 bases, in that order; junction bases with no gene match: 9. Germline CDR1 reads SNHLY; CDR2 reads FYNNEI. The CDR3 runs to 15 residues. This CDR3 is CASRLGQGAVDEQFF. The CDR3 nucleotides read TGTGCCAGCAGGCTCGGACAGGGGGCGGTTGATGAGCAGTTCTTC.

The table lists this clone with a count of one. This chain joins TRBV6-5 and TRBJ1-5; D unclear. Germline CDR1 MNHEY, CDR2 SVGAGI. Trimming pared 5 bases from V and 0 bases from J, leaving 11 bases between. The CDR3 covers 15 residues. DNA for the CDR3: TGTGCCAGCAGTCCTGACATTTATAGCAATCAGCCCCAGCATTTT. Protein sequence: CASSPDIYSNQPQHF.

The CDR3 nucleotides read TGTGCCAGCTCGGGCGTCATTGGGGAAAAACTGTTTTTT. Translated, it gives CASSGVIGEKLFF. The chain is built from TRBV18 and TRBJ1-4; D remains unclear. This CDR3 comprises 13 residues. V was clipped by 6 bases and J by 8 bases, with 13 bases between them. The germline CDR1 and CDR2 sequences are KGHSH and LQKENI. The full variable domain, with the rest looked up from reference TRBV18 and TRBJ1-4, is NAGVMQNPRHLVRRRGQEARLRCSPMKGHSHVYWYRQLPEEGLKFMVYLQKENIIDESGMPKERFSAEFPKEGPSILRIQQVVRGDSAAYFCASSGVIGEKLFFGSGTQLSVL.

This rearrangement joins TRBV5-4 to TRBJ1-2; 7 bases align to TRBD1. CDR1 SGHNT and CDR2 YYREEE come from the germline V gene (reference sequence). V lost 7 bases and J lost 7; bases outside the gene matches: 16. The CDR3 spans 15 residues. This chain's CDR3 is CASRDRVGHDGGYTF. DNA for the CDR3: TGTGCCAGCCGGGACAGAGTGGGCCACGACGGTGGCTACACCTTC.

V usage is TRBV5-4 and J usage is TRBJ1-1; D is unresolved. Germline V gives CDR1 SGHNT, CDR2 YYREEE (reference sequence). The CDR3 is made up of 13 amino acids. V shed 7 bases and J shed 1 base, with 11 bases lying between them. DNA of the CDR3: TGTGCCAGCGGTCCTCGGGGGAACACTGAAGCTTTCTTT. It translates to CASGPRGNTEAFF.

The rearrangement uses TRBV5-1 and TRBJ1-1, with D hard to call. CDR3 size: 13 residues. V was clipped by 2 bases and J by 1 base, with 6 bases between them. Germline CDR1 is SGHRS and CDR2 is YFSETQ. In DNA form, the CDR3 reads TGCGCCAGCAGCTTCCGGGAGAACACTGAAGCTTTCTTT. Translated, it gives CASSFRENTEAFF.